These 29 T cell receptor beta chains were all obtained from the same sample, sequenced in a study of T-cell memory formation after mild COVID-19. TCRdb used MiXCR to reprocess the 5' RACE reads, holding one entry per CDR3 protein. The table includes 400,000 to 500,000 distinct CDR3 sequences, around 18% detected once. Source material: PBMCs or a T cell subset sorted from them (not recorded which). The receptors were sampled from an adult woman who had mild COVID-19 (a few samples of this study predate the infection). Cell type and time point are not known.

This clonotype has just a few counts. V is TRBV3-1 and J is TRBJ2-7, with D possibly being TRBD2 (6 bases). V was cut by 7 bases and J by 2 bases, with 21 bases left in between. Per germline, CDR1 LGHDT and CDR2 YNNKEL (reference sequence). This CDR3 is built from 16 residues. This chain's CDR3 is CASKGGRSRTTYEQYF. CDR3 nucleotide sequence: TGTGCCAGCAAAGGTGGAAGATCCCGGACTACCTACGAGCAGTACTTC.

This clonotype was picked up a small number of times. The CDR3 spells CASSPWEETQYF. For the CDR3, the DNA is TGTGCCAGCTCACCCTGGGAGGAGACCCAGTACTTC. The rearrangement links TRBV18 to TRBJ2-5, with a possible D match to TRBD2 (5 bases). The CDR3 runs to 12 residues. Germline V lookup: CDR1 KGHSH, CDR2 LQKENI. Trimming removed 3 bases from V and 5 bases from J, with 7 bases in between.

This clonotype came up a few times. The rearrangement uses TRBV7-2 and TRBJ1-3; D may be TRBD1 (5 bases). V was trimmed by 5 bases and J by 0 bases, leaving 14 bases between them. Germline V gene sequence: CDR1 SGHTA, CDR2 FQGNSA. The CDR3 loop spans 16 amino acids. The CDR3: CASSGRVASSGNTIYF. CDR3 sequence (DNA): TGTGCCAGCAGCGGCAGGGTGGCCAGCTCTGGAAACACCATATATTTT.

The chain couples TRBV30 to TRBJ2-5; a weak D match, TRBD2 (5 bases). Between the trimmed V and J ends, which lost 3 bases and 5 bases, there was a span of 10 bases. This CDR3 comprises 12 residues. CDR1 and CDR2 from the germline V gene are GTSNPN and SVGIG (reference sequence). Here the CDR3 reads CAWRHPGETQYF. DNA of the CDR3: TGTGCCTGGAGGCATCCGGGGGAGACCCAGTACTTC.

The CDR3 nucleotides read TGTGCCAGCAGCCAAGGGACGGGGAACTCTGGGGCCAACGTCCTGACTTTC. Its protein product is CASSQGTGNSGANVLTF. This sequence joins TRBV7-9 and TRBJ2-6; D might be TRBD1 or TRBD2, each matching 5 bases. Germline V CDR1 and CDR2: SEHNR, FQNEAQ (reference sequence). There are 17 residues in the CDR3. With 5 bases removed from V and 0 bases from J, the gap between germline ends came to 14 bases.

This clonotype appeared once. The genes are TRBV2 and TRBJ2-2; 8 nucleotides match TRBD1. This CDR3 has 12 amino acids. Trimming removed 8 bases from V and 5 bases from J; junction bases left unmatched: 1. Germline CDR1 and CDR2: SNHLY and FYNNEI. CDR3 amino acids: CASGQGTGELFF. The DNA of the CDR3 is TGTGCCAGCGGACAGGGAACCGGGGAGCTGTTTTTT.

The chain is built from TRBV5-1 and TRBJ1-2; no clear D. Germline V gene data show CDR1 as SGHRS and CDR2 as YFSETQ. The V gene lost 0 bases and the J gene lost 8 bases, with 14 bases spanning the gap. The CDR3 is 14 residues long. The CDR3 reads CASSLVLGPEGYTF. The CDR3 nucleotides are TGCGCCAGCAGCTTGGTTCTAGGGCCGGAAGGCTACACCTTC.

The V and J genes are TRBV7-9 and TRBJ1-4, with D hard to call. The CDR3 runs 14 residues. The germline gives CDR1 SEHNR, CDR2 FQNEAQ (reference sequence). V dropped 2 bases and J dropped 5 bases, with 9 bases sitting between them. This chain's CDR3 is CASSLLGLNEKLFF. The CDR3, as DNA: TGTGCCAGCAGCTTATTAGGGTTGAATGAAAAACTGTTTTTT.

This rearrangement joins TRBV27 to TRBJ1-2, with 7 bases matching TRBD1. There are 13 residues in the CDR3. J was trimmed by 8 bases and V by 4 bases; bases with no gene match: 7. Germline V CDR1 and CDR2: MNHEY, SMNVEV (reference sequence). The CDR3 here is CASSSGGPEGYTF. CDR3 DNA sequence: TGTGCCAGCAGTTCAGGGGGTCCGGAAGGCTACACCTTC.

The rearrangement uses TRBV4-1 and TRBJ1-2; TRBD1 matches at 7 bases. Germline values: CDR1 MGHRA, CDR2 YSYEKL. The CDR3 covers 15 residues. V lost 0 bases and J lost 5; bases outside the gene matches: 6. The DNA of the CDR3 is TGCGCCAGCAGCCAAGACCCGACAGGGTTATATGGCTACACCTTC. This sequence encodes CASSQDPTGLYGYTF.

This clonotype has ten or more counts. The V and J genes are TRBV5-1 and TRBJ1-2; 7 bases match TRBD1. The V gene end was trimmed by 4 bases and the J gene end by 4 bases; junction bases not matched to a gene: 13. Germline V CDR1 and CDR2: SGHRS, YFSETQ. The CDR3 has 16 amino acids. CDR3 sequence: CASSPSQGGLSYGYTF. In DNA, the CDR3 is TGCGCCAGCAGCCCCTCCCAGGGGGGTCTGAGCTATGGCTACACCTTC.

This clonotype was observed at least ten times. The CDR3 DNA reads TGTGCCAGCAGCCAAGAGAGCGTCGGCTACACCTTC. This translates into CASSQESVGYTF. The chain carries TRBV3-1 and TRBJ1-2; no clear D gene. Trimming left V 0 bases short and J 8 bases short, with 7 bases between. The CDR3 is 12 amino acids. Per the germline V gene, CDR1 is LGHDT and CDR2 is YNNKEL (reference sequence).

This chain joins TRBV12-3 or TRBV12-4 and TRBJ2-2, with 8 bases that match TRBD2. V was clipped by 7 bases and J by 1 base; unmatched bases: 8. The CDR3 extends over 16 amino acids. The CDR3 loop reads CASTFIAGQNTGELFF. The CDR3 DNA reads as TGTGCCAGCACTTTTATAGCGGGACAGAACACCGGGGAGCTGTTTTTT.

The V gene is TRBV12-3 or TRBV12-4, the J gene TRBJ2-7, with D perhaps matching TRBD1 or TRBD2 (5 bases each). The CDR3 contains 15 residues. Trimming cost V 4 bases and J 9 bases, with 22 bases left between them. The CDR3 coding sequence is TGTGCCAGCAGTTCACCCGGGACGGGCATGCTCGTGCAGTACTTC. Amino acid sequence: CASSSPGTGMLVQYF.

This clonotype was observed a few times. CDR3 loop: CASSQGAAISGNTIYF. The CDR3 coding sequence is TGTGCCAGCAGCCAGGGGGCAGCGATCTCTGGAAACACCATATATTTT. The chain has TRBV4-2 and TRBJ1-3, with D possibly TRBD1 on 6 matching bases. V shed 3 bases and J shed 0 bases, with 12 bases lying between them. CDR1 and CDR2 from the germline V gene are LGHNA and YNFKEQ. The CDR3 extends over 16 amino acids.

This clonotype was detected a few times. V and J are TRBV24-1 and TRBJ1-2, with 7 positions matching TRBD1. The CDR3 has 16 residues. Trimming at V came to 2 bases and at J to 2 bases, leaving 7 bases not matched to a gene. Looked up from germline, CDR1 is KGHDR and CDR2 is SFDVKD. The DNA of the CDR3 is TGTGCCACCAGTGATTCATTAGGGGGCGAGAACTATGGCTACACCTTC. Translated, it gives CATSDSLGGENYGYTF.

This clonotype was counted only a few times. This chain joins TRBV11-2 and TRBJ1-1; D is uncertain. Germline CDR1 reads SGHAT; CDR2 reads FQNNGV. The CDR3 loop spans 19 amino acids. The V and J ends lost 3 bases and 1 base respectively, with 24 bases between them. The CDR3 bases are TGTGCCAGCAGCTTGGAATTCGTCCTGAGCGGGGTCGGGAACACTGAAGCTTTCTTT. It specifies CASSLEFVLSGVGNTEAFF.

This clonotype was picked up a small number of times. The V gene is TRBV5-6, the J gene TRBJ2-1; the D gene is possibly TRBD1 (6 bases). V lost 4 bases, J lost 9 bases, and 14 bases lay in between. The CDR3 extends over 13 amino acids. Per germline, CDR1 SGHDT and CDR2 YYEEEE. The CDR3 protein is CASSTAGVGEQFF. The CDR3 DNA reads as TGTGCCAGCAGCACAGCAGGGGTAGGTGAGCAGTTCTTC.

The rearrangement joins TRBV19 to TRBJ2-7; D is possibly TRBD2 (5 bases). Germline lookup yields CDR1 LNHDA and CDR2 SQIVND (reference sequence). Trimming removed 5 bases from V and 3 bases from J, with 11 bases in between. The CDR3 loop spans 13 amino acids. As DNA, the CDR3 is TGTGCCAGTAGTGTGGGGAGTTACTACGAGCAGTACTTC. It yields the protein CASSVGSYYEQYF. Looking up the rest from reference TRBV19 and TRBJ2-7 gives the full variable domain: DGGITQSPKYLFRKEGQNVTLSCEQNLNHDAMYWYRQDPGQGLRLIYYSQIVNDFQKGDIAEGYSVSREKKESFPLTVTSAQKNPTAFYLCASSVGSYYEQYFGPGTRLTVT.

CDR3 sequence: CSAREGQGNSPLHF. CDR3 nucleotides: TGCAGTGCTAGGGAGGGACAGGGAAATTCACCCCTCCACTTT. The chain carries TRBV20-1 and TRBJ1-6, with TRBD1 matching over 9 bases. The CDR3 totals 14 residues. The germline V gene has CDR1 DFQATT and CDR2 SNEGSKA (reference sequence). With 3 bases clipped from V and 7 bases from J, the junction kept 4 bases outside the gene matches.

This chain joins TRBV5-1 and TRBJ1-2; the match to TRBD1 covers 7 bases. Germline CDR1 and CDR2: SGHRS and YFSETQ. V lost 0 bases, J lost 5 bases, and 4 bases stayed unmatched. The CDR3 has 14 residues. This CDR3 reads CASSLAQGDYGYTF. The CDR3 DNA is TGCGCCAGCAGCTTGGCTCAGGGGGATTATGGCTACACCTTC.

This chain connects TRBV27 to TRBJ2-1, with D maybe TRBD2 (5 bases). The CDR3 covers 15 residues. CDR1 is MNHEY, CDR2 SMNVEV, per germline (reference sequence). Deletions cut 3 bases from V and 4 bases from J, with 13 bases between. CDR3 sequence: CASSLGGSGYNEQFF. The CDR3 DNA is TGTGCCAGCAGTTTGGGTGGGAGTGGTTACAATGAGCAGTTCTTC.

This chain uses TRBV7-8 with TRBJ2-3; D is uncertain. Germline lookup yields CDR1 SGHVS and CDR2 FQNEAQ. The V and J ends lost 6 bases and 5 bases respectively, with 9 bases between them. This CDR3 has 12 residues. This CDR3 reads CASSDLRDTQYF. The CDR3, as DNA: TGTGCCAGCAGTGACTTACGAGATACGCAGTATTTT.

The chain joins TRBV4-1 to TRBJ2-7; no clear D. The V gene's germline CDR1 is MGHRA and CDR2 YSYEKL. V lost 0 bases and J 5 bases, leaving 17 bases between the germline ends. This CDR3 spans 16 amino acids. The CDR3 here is CASSQDRLGIGNEQYF. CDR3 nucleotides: TGCGCCAGCAGCCAAGATCGGTTGGGGATTGGGAACGAGCAGTACTTC.

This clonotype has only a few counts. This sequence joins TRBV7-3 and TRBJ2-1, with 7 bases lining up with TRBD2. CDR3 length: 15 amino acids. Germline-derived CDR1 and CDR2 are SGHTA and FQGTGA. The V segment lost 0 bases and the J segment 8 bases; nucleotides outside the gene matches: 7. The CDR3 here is CASSLTLAAWDEQFF. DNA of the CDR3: TGTGCCAGCAGCTTAACGCTAGCGGCCTGGGATGAGCAGTTCTTC.

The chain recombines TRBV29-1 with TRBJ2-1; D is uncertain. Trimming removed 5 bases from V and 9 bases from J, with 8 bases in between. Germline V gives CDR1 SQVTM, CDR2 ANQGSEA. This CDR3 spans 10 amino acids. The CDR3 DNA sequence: TGCAGCGTTCTGGAGATTGAGCAGTTCTTC. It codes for CSVLEIEQFF.

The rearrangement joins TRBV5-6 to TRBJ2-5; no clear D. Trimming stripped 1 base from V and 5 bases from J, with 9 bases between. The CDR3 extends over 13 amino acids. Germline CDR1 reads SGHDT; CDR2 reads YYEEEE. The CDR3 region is CASSLSSGETQYF. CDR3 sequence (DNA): TGTGCCAGCAGCTTGAGTTCTGGGGAGACCCAGTACTTC.

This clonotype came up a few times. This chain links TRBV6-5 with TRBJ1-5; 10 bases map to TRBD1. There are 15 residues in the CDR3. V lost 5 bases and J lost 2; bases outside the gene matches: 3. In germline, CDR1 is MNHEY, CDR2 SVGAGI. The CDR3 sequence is CASSMGTGGNQPQHF. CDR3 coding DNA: TGTGCCAGCAGTATGGGGACAGGGGGCAATCAGCCCCAGCATTTT.

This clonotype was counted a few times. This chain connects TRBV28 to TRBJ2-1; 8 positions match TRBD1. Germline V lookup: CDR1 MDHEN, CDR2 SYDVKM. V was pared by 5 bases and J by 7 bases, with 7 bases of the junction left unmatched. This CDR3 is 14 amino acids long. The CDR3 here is CASSHRQGRNEQFF. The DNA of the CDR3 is TGTGCCAGCAGTCACCGACAGGGGCGGAATGAGCAGTTCTTC.